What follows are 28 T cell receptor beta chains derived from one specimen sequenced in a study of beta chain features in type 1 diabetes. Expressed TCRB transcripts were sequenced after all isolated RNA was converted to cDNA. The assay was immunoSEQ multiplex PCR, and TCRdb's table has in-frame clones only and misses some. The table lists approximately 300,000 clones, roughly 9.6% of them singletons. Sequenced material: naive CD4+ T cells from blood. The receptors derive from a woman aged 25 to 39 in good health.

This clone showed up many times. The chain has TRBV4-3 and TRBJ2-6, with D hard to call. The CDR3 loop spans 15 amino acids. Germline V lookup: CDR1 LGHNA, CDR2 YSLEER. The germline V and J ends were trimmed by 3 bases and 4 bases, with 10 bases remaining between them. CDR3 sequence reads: CASSQMVTGANVLTF. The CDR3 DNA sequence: TGCGCCAGCAGCCAGATGGTAACAGGGGCCAACGTCCTGACTTTC.

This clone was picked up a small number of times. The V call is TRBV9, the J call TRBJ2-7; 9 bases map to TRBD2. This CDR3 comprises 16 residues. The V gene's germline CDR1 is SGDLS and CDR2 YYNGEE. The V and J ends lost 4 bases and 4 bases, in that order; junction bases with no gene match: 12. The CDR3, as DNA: TGTGCCAGCAGCCCGGCTGGGACTAGCCTGGGGTACGAGCAGTACTTC. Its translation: CASSPAGTSLGYEQYF.

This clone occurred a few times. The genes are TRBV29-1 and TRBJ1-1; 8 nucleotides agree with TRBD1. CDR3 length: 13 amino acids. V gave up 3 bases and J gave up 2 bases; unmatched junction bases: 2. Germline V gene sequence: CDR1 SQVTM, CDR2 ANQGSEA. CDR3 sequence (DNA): TGCAGCGTTGACAGGGGGCTCAACACTGAAGCTTTCTTT. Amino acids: CSVDRGLNTEAFF.

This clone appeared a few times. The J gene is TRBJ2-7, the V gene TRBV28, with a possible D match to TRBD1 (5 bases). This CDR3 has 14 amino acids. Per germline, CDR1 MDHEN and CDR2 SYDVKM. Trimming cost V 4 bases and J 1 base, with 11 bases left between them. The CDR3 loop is CASSSPQGSYEQYF. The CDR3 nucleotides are TGTGCCAGCAGTTCCCCCCAGGGTTCCTACGAGCAGTACTTC.

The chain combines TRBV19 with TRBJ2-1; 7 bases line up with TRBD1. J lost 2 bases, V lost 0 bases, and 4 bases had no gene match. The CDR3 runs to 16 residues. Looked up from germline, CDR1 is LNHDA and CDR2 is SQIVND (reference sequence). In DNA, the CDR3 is TGTGCCAGTAGTATAGATCGAGGGGGCCCCTACAATGAGCAGTTCTTC. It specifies CASSIDRGGPYNEQFF.

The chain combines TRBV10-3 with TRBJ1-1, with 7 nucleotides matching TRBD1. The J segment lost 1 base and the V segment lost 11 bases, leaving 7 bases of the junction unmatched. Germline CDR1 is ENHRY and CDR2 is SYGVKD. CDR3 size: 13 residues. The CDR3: CALRKGANTEAFF. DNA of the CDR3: TGTGCCCTTCGGAAGGGGGCGAACACTGAAGCTTTCTTT.

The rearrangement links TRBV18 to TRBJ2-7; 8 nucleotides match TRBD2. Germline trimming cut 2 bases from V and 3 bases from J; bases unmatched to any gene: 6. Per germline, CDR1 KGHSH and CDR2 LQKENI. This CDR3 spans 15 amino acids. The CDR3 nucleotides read TGTGCCAGCTCACCATCAGCGGGAGACCTCTACGAGCAGTACTTC. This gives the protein CASSPSAGDLYEQYF.

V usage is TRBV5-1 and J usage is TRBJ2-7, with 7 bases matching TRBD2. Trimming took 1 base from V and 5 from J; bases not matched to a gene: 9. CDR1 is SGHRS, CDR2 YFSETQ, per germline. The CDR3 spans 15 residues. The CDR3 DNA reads TGCGCCAGCAGCTTGTTGACGGGAGGCTTTGACGAGCAGTACTTC. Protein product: CASSLLTGGFDEQYF.

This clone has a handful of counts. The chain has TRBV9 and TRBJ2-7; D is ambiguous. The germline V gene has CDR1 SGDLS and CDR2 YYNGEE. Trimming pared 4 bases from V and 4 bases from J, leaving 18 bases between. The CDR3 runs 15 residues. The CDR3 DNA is TGTGCCAGCAGCCCCTCTACCACTTCTCTTTACGAGCAGTACTTC. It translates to CASSPSTTSLYEQYF.

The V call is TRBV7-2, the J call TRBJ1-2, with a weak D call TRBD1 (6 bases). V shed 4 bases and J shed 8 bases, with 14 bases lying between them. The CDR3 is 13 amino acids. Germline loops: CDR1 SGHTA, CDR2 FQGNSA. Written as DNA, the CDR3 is TGTGCCAGCAGCTCCTACAGGGAGAGCGGCTACACCTTC. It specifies CASSSYRESGYTF.

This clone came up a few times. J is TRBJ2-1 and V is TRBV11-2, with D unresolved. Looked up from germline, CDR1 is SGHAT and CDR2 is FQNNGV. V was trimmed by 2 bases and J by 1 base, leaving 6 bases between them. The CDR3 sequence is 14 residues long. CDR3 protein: CASSLFGSYNEQFF. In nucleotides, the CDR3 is TGTGCCAGCAGCTTATTCGGTTCCTACAATGAGCAGTTCTTC.

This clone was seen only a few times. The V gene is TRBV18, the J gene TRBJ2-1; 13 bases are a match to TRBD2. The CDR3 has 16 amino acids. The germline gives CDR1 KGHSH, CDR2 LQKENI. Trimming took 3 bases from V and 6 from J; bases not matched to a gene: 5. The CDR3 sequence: CASSPSGLAGLNEQFF. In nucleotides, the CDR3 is TGTGCCAGCTCACCTTCGGGACTAGCGGGACTCAATGAGCAGTTCTTC.

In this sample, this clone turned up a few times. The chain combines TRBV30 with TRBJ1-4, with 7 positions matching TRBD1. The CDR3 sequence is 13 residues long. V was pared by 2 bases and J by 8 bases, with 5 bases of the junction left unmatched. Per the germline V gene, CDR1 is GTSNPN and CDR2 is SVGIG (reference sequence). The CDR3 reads CAWSRGTEEKLFF. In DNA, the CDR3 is TGTGCCTGGAGTCGGGGGACAGAAGAAAAACTGTTTTTT.

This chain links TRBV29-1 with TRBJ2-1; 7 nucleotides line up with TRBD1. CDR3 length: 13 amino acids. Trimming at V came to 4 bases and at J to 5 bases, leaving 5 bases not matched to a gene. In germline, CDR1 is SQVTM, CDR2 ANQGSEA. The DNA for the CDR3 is TGCAGCGTTGTAAGGCAGGGGGACAATGAGCAGTTCTTC. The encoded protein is CSVVRQGDNEQFF.

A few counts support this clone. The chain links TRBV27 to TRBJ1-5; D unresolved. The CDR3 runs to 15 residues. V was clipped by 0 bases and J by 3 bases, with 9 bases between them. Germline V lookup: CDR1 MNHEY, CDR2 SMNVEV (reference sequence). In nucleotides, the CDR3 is TGTGCCAGCAGTTTATCGGCCGGGTACAATCAGCCCCAGCATTTT. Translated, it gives CASSLSAGYNQPQHF.

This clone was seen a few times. CDR3 sequence: CASSLATHTGELFF. In DNA form, the CDR3 reads TGTGCCAGCAGCTTAGCGACTCACACCGGGGAGCTGTTTTTT. J is TRBJ2-2 and V is TRBV7-2, with D uncertain. The CDR3 has 14 amino acids. CDR1 and CDR2 from the germline V gene are SGHTA and FQGNSA. Trimming stripped 0 bases from V and 3 bases from J, with 5 bases between.

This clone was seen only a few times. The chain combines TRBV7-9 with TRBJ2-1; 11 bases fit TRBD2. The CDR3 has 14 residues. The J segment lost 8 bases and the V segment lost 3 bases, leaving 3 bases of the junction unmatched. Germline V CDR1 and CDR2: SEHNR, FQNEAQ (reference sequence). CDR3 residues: CASSFGTSGDEQFF. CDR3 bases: TGTGCCAGCAGCTTTGGGACTAGCGGTGATGAGCAGTTCTTC.

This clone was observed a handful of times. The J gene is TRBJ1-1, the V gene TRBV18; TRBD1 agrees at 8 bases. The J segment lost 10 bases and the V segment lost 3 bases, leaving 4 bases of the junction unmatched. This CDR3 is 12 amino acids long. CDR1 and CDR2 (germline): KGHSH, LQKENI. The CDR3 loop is CASSPSDRVAFF. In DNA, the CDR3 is TGTGCCAGCTCACCTTCGGACAGGGTAGCTTTCTTT. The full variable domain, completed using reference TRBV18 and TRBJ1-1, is NAGVMQNPRHLVRRRGQEARLRCSPMKGHSHVYWYRQLPEEGLKFMVYLQKENIIDESGMPKERFSAEFPKEGPSILRIQQVVRGDSAAYFCASSPSDRVAFFGQGTRLTVV.

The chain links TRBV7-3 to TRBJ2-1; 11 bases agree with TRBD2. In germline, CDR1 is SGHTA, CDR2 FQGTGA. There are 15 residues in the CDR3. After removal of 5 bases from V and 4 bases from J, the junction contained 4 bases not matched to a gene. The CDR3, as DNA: TGTGCCAGCAGCCCGGGACTAGCGGCTTACAATGAGCAGTTCTTC. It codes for CASSPGLAAYNEQFF.

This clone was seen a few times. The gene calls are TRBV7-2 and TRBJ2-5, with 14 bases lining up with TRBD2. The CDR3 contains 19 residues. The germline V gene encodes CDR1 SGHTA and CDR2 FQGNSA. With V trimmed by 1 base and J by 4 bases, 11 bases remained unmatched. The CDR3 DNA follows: TGTGCCAGCAGCTTAGTGAGAAAGAAAGGACTAGCGGGAGGAGAGACCCAGTACTTC. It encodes CASSLVRKKGLAGGETQYF.

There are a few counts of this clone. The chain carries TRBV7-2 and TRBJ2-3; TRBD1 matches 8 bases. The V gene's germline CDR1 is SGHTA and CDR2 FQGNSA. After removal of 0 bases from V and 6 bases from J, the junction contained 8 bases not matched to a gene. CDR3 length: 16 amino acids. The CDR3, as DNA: TGTGCCAGCAGCTTAGCGCCTCAGGGGGCAGCCGATACGCAGTATTTT. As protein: CASSLAPQGAADTQYF.

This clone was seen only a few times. CDR3 sequence (DNA): TGCACCAGCAGCCAAGTGGACGGGAAACGAGCCAAAAACATTCAGTACTTC. It encodes CTSSQVDGKRAKNIQYF. The gene calls are TRBV1 and TRBJ2-4; the tabulated D call, TRBD2, remains unverified against the DNA. TRBV1 is a known pseudogene. This CDR3 has 17 residues.

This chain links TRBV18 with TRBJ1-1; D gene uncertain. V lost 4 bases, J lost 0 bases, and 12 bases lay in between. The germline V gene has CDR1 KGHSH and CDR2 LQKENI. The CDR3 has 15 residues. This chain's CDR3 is CASSQLDTMNTEAFF. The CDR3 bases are TGTGCCAGCTCACAACTAGACACGATGAACACTGAAGCTTTCTTT.

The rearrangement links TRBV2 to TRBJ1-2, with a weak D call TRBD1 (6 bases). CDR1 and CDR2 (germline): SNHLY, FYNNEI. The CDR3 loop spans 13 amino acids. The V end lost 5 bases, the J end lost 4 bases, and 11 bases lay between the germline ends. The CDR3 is CASSPGQFYGYTF. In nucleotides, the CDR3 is TGTGCCAGCAGTCCAGGACAGTTCTATGGCTACACCTTC.

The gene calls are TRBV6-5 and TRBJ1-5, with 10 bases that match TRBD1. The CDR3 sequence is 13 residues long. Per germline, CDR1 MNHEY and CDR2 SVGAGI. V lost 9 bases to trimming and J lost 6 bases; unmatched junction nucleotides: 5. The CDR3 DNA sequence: TGTGCCAGATCCGGACAGGGGGGTCAGCCCCAGCATTTT. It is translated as CARSGQGGQPQHF.

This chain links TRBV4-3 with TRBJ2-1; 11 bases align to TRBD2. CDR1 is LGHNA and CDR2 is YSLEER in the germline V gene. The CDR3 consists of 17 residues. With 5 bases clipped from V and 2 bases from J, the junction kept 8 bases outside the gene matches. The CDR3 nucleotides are TGCGCCAGCAGCTCGAGGGGGACTAGCGGCCCCTACAATGAGCAGTTCTTC. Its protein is CASSSRGTSGPYNEQFF.

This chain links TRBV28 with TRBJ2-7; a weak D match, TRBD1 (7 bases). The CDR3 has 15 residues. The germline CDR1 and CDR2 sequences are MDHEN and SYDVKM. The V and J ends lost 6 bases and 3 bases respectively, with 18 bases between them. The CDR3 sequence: CASRGAGGNRYEQYF. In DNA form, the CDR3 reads TGTGCCAGCAGAGGGGCAGGGGGGAATCGCTACGAGCAGTACTTC.

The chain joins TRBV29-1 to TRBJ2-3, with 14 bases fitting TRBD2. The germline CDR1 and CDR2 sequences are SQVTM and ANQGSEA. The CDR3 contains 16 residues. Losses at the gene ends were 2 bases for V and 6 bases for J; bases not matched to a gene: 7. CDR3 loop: CSVERTSGRTWDTQYF. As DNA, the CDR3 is TGCAGCGTTGAAAGGACTAGCGGGAGGACGTGGGATACGCAGTATTTT.